These 16 T cell receptor beta chains were sequenced from one sample in a study of shared clonotypes between healthy human individuals. The assay was immunoSEQ multiplex PCR, and TCRdb's table has in-frame clones only and misses some. The data contain under 1,100,000 clones, around 78% of them singletons. Sequenced material: memory CD4+ T cells from PBMCs. Specified subset: CD45RA-negative fraction. Receptors were obtained from a man younger than 35 in good health. Some clones in this sample may be carry-over from other donors' samples.

The chain couples TRBV4-2 to TRBJ2-4; 12 bases align to TRBD1. V lost 4 bases and J lost 8; bases outside the gene matches: 3. Germline CDR1 LGHNA, CDR2 YNFKEQ. This CDR3 has 14 residues. The CDR3 spells CASSPGQGADIQYF. The CDR3 DNA is TGTGCCAGCAGCCCGGGACAGGGGGCGGACATTCAGTACTTC.

J is TRBJ1-1 and V is TRBV4-3; 9 nucleotides match TRBD1. Trimming took 2 bases from V and 0 from J; bases not matched to a gene: 16. This CDR3 has 20 amino acids. The germline V gene encodes CDR1 LGHNA and CDR2 YSLEER. DNA of the CDR3: TGCGCCAGCAGCCAACCCCCCCACGGACCCGGGACAGGGATGAACACTGAAGCTTTCTTT. It codes for CASSQPPHGPGTGMNTEAFF.

This clone has only one observation. This sequence joins TRBV15 and TRBJ2-6; D perhaps matches TRBD1 (5 bases). From germline, CDR1 is LNHNV and CDR2 YYDKDF (reference sequence). The V end was cut by 3 bases, the J end by 4 bases, with 10 bases between. CDR3 length equals 15 residues. This chain's CDR3 is CATSRAGSGANVLTF. The CDR3 region has the DNA TGTGCCACCAGCAGGGCAGGGTCCGGGGCCAACGTCCTGACTTTC.

The rearrangement links TRBV9 to TRBJ2-1, with D perhaps matching TRBD1 (6 bases). Per the germline V gene, CDR1 is SGDLS and CDR2 is YYNGEE. This CDR3 is 16 amino acids long. The ends were cut back, 4 bases at V and 6 bases at J, with 20 bases in the middle. The CDR3 protein is CASSWGVGQPSNEQFF. CDR3 in DNA: TGTGCCAGCAGCTGGGGTGTGGGACAACCTAGCAATGAGCAGTTCTTC.

The V and J genes are TRBV5-4 and TRBJ1-4, with D maybe TRBD1 (6 bases). CDR1 SGHNT and CDR2 YYREEE come from the germline V gene (reference sequence). With 1 base removed from V and 7 bases from J, the gap between germline ends came to 14 bases. The CDR3 sequence is 15 residues long. CDR3 in DNA: TGTGCCAGCAGCTTGACAGGGTGGGAAGGTGAAAAACTGTTTTTT. This translates into CASSLTGWEGEKLFF.

This CDR3 reads CASRRTGLYEQYF. The CDR3 DNA follows: TGTGCCAGCAGGAGGACAGGGCTCTACGAGCAGTACTTC. This rearrangement joins TRBV11-2 to TRBJ2-7; 8 bases are a match to TRBD1. From germline, CDR1 is SGHAT and CDR2 FQNNGV. This CDR3 spans 13 amino acids. V lost 6 bases and J lost 3; bases outside the gene matches: 4.

This clone has just one count. This rearrangement joins TRBV28 to TRBJ2-1, with 8 bases aligning to TRBD2. Germline values: CDR1 MDHEN, CDR2 SYDVKM. J was trimmed by 11 bases and V by 5 bases; bases with no gene match: 5. The CDR3 length is 12 residues. Here the CDR3 DNA reads TGTGCCAGCAGTCTACTAGCGGCCAAGCAGTTCTTC. Translating gives CASSLLAAKQFF.

This chain uses TRBV6-5 with TRBJ2-7; D might be TRBD1 or TRBD2, each matching 7 bases. The CDR3 is made up of 13 amino acids. Germline V gene sequence: CDR1 MNHEY, CDR2 SVGAGI. With 7 bases removed from V and 4 bases from J, the gap between germline ends came to 14 bases. The CDR3 sequence: CASIGRGQYEQYF. For the CDR3, the DNA is TGTGCCAGCATAGGGAGGGGGCAATACGAGCAGTACTTC.

This clone occurred once. The CDR3 ends on some other residue instead of the conserved phenylalanine or tryptophan, so this is likely a read error. Because the CDR3's place on the DNA is in doubt, the DNA is left out and the CDR3 is given as listed by TCRdb. V is TRBV20-1 and J is TRBJ1-2. The CDR3 length equals 11 residues, ends included. Looked up from germline, CDR1 is DFQATT and CDR2 is SNEGSKA (reference sequence). The CDR3 loop reads CSAWDGTVNFL.

This chain links TRBV5-4 with TRBJ2-5; D possibly corresponds to TRBD2 (5 bases). Germline V gene sequence: CDR1 SGHNT, CDR2 YYREEE (reference sequence). The CDR3 loop spans 12 amino acids. V shed 5 bases and J shed 1 base, with 6 bases lying between them. The CDR3 bases are TGTGCCAGCAGGCGGGCCCAAGAGACCCAGTACTTC. Translated: CASRRAQETQYF. Together with reference TRBV5-4 and TRBJ2-5, the CDR3 gives the full variable domain: ETGVTQSPTHLIKTRGQQVTLRCSSQSGHNTVSWYQQALGQGPQFIFQYYREEENGRGNFPPRFSGLQFPNYSSELNVNALELDDSALYLCASRRAQETQYFGPGTRLLVL.

The chain uses TRBV6-1 and TRBJ1-1; D possibly corresponds to TRBD1 (5 bases). The CDR3 is 19 residues long. Germline lookup yields CDR1 MNHNS and CDR2 SASEGT. V lost 0 bases, J lost 1 base, and 21 bases lay in between. The CDR3 DNA sequence: TGTGCCAGCAGTGAAGCGTCAGGGCCACGGAGGAGGTCGAACACTGAAGCTTTCTTT. Its protein product is CASSEASGPRRRSNTEAFF.

The chain combines TRBV4-2 with TRBJ2-7, with a tentative D call TRBD2 (6 bases). This CDR3 contains 15 residues. Germline V CDR1 and CDR2: LGHNA, YNFKEQ. The germline V and J ends were trimmed by 4 bases and 3 bases, with 16 bases remaining between them. Here the CDR3 DNA reads TGTGCCAGCAGCCCCAGGGTAGGTAGCGGCTACGAGCAGTACTTC. Amino acid sequence: CASSPRVGSGYEQYF.

The chain combines TRBV4-3 with TRBJ1-1; no reliable D call. Germline V gene lookup returns CDR1 LGHNA and CDR2 YSLEER. The CDR3 consists of 14 residues. V was cut by 0 bases and J by 2 bases, with 7 bases left in between. The CDR3 nucleotides read TGCGCCAGCAGCCAAGATGGCCGTAACACTGAAGCTTTCTTT. It yields the protein CASSQDGRNTEAFF.

J is TRBJ2-7 and V is TRBV28; 7 bases agree with TRBD2. The length of the CDR3 is 13 residues. The germline V gene encodes CDR1 MDHEN and CDR2 SYDVKM. Losses at the gene ends were 7 bases for V and 4 bases for J; bases not matched to a gene: 7. The CDR3 region is CASIDGGRYEQYF. The CDR3 DNA reads as TGTGCCAGCATCGACGGCGGGAGATACGAGCAGTACTTC.

This clone was recorded at least ten times. The V gene is TRBV4-1, the J gene TRBJ2-1; no definite D call. Trimming took off 4 bases at V and 0 bases at J, with 16 bases between the two ends. CDR3 length: 17 residues. CDR1 and CDR2 (germline): MGHRA, YSYEKL. CDR3 region: CASSPLRLTNSYNEQFF. The CDR3, as DNA: TGCGCCAGCAGCCCCCTTCGGCTGACAAACTCCTACAATGAGCAGTTCTTC.

Note on this clone: This same CDR3 is encoded by further DNA sequences in the sample. The V gene is TRBV29-1, the J gene TRBJ2-5; D gene ambiguous. The CDR3 is 11 residues long. From germline, CDR1 is SQVTM and CDR2 ANQGSEA. Trimming cost V 4 bases and J 4 bases, with 7 bases left between them. CDR3 sequence reads: CSVGSRETQYF. The CDR3 nucleotides are TGCAGCGTTGGGTCTCGAGAGACCCAGTACTTC.